The present T cell receptor beta chain was sequenced within a study of T cells after posttransplantation cyclophosphamide. The study's findings and limits: Later blood repertoires were often dominated by clones from the donor CD8+ memory compartment. TRB overlap between skin or GI tissue T cells and blood was limited. TRB clonality was highly associated with recipient CMV seropositivity and reactivation.

This CDR3 comprises 14 residues. Cyclophosphamide on days +3 and +4 followed busulfan-fludarabine conditioning and a marrow graft. Libraries were prepared by immunoSEQ multiplex PCR; TCRdb keeps only in-frame clonotypes and omits some of them. This sample carries roughly 5,400 clones, none of them present only once. This clone was seen more than once but under ten times. What it recognizes is unknown. The sample here was PBMCs, taken 350 to 400 days after allogeneic stem cell transplant with posttransplant cyclophosphamide. The rearrangement links TRBV21-1 to TRBJ2-5; the D call of TRBD1 is as the table states it, not checked on the DNA. TRBV21-1 is an annotated pseudogene. This sequence originates from a male patient over 55 who received an allogeneic stem cell transplant from a related donor, was CMV-positive, and had acute GVHD only. Part of the T cell pool may stem from the graft donor. CDR3 amino acids: CASSPTGFRETQYF. The CDR3 coding sequence is TGTGCCAGCAGCCCAACAGGGTTTAGGGAGACCCAGTACTTC.